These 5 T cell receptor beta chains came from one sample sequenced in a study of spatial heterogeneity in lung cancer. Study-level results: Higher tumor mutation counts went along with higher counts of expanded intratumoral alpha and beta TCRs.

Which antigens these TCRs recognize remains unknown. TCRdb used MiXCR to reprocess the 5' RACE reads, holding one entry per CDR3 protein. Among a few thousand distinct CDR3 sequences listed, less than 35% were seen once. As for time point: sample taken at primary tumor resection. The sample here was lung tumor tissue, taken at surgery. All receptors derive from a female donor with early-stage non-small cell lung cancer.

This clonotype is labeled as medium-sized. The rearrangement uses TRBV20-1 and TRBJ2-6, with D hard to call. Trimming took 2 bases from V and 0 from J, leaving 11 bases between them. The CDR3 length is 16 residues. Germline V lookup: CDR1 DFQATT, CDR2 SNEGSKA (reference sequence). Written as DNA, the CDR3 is TGCAGTGCTAGAATACAAGGCTCCTCTGGGGCCAACGTCCTGACTTTC. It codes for CSARIQGSSGANVLTF.

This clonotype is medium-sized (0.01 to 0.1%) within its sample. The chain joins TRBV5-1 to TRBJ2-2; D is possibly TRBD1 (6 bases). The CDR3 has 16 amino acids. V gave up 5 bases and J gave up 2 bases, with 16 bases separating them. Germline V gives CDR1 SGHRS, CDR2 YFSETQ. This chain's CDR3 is CASSPGTSSNTGELFF. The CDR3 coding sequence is TGCGCCAGCAGTCCAGGGACATCATCAAACACCGGGGAGCTGTTTTTT.

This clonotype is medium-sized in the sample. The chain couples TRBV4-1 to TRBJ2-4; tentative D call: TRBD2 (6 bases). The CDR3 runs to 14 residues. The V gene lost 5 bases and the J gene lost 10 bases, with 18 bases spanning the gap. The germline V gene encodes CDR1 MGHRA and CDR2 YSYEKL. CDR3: CASSFLSGTGIQYF. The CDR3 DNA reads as TGCGCCAGCAGCTTTCTTAGCGGCACGGGGATTCAGTACTTC.

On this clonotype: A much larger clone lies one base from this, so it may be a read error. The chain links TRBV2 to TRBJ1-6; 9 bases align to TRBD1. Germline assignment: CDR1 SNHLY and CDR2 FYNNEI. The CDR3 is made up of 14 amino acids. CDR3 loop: CASMDGQGYSPLNF. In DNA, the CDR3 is TGTGCCAGCATGGACGGACAGGGGTATTCACCCCTCAACTTT.

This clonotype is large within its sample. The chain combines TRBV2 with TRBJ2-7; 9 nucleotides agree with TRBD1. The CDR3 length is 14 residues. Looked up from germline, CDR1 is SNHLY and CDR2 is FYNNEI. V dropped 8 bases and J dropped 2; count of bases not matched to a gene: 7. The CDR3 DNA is TGTGCCAGCTGCACCGGGACAGGGCCCTACGAGCAGTACTTC. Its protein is CASCTGTGPYEQYF.